This entry describes one TCR beta chain. The CDR3 contains 16 residues. The J segment lost 6 bases and the V segment lost 5 bases, leaving 11 bases of the junction unmatched. The germline gives CDR1 MNHNY, CDR2 SVGAGI (reference sequence). The source of the sample is a study of circulating and synovial CD4+ cells in juvenile arthritis. TCRdb's copy holds only in-frame clones and misses some; the assay was immunoSEQ multiplex PCR. The sample yields 30,000 to 40,000 clones, about 95% seen once. The sequencing sample was made of CD4+ T cells from blood. This sequence originates from a human donor with juvenile idiopathic arthritis. The chain combines TRBV6-6 with TRBJ1-1; 11 bases align to TRBD1. As DNA, the CDR3 is TGTGCCAGCAGTCGCCGTGGGACAGGGGGTTTGGCTGAAGCTTTCTTT. Amino acid sequence: CASSRRGTGGLAEAFF.